This T cell receptor beta chain comes out of a study of technical replicates of blood from a handful of donors. The CDR3 extends over 15 amino acids. Germline-derived CDR1 and CDR2 are LNHDA and SQIVND (reference sequence). Trimming took off 7 bases at V and 7 bases at J, with 20 bases between the two ends. Profiling relied on immunoSEQ multiplex PCR, and the TCRdb table lists in-frame clones only, not all of them. The repertoire holds more than 65,000 clones, with 90% to 95% as singletons. The chain recombines TRBV19 with TRBJ1-5, with D unresolved. Sequencing was performed on T cells isolated from PBMCs. This receptor was taken from a human donor in good health. This CDR3 is CASTIAGRSSQPQHF. The CDR3 DNA reads TGTGCCAGTACCATAGCTGGGAGGTCGAGCCAGCCCCAGCATTTT.